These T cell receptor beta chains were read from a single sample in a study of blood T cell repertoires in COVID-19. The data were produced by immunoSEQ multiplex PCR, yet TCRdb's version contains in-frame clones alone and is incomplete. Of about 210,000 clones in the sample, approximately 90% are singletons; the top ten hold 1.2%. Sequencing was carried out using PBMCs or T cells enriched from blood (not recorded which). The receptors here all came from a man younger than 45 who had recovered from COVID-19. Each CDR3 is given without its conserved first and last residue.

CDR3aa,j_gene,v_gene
ASSQGRGYYGYT,TRBJ1-2,TRBV3-1/TRBV3-2
ASSLGGGSNEKLF,TRBJ1-4,TRBV7-9
ASSFRGMNTEAF,TRBJ1-1,TRBV27
ASSWGEGGGYNEQF,TRBJ2-1,TRBV6-5
ASSRDTGGKLF,TRBJ1-4,TRBV7-9
ASSRNSGNEKLF,TRBJ1-4,TRBV7-2
ASSIVAASYNEQF,TRBJ2-1,TRBV19
ASSYGRKETQY,TRBJ2-5,TRBV6-2/TRBV6-3
ASSYSGQGADGYT,TRBJ1-2,TRBV6-6
ASTPYSSTDTQY,TRBJ2-3,TRBV19